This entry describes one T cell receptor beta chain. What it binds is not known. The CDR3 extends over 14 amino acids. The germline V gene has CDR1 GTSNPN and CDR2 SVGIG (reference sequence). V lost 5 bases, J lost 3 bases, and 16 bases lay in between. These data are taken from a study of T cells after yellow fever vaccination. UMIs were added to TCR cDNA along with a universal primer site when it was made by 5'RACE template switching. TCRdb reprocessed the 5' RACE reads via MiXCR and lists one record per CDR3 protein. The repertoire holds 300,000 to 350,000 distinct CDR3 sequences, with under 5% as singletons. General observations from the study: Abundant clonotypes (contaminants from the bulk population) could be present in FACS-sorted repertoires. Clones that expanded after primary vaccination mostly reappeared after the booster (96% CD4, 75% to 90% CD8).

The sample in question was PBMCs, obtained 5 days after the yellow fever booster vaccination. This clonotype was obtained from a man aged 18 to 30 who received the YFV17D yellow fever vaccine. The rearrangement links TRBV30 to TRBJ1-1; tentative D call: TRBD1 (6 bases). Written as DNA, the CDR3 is TGTGCCTGGTCAAGGGGGGGGTACGACACTGAAGCTTTCTTT. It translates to CAWSRGGYDTEAFF.